This T cell receptor (beta chain) is drawn from a study of shared clonotypes between healthy human individuals. Study conclusions and caveats: Non-shared clonotypes were found to have lower generation probabilities than the clonotypes that were shared by all four of the sorted-subset donors.

Only a few counts were recorded for this clone. Its antigen is as yet unknown. Generated by immunoSEQ multiplex PCR, the TCRdb table keeps only in-frame clones and is missing some. The repertoire holds fewer than 1.4 million clones, with approximately 80% as singletons. This CDR3 is built from 14 residues. The germline V gene encodes CDR1 SGHDT and CDR2 YYEEEE. With 4 bases removed from V and 0 bases from J, the gap between germline ends came to 5 bases. The sequence was obtained from a man between 18 and 29 years old in good health. Some clones in this sample may be carry-over from other donors' samples. J is TRBJ2-6 and V is TRBV5-6; D is ambiguous. Sequenced: memory CD4+ T cells from PBMCs. Subset described: CD45RA-negative fraction. The CDR3 nucleotides read TGTGCCAGCAGCGCCTACTCTGGGGCCAACGTCCTGACTTTC. As protein: CASSAYSGANVLTF.